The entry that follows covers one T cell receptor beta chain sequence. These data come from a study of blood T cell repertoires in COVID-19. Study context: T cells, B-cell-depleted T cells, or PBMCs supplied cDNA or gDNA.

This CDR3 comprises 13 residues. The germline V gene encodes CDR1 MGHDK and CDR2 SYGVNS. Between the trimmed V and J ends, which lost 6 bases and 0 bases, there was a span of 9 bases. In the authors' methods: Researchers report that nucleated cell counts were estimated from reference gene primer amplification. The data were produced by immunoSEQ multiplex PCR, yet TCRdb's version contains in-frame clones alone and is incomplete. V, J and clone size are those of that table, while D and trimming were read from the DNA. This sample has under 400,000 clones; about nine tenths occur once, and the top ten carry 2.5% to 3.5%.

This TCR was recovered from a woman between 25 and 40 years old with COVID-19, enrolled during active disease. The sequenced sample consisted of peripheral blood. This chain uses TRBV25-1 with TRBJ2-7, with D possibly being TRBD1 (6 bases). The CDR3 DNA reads TGTGCCAGCAGGGGACACCTCTCCTACGAGCAGTACTTC. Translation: CASRGHLSYEQYF.